This T cell receptor (beta chain) was observed in a study of blood T cell repertoires in COVID-19. At the level of the study: Samples came from the United States, Italy and Spain, spanning acute and convalescent COVID-19.

Participant age was roughly 18 to 90 years, and participants resided in fewer than 30 US areas. V was clipped by 4 bases and J by 2 bases; unmatched bases: 4. CDR1 is SGHTA, CDR2 FQGNSA, per germline. The CDR3 length is 15 residues. Profiling relied on immunoSEQ multiplex PCR, and the TCRdb table lists in-frame clones only, not all of them. The sample consists of 200,000 to 250,000 clones, just under 90% of them appearing once. This clonotype originated in a man aged 30 to 39 who had recovered from COVID-19. The gene calls are TRBV7-2 and TRBJ1-5; 8 nucleotides match TRBD1. The specimen was PBMCs or T cells enriched from blood (not recorded which). The CDR3 loop is CASSSIQGGNQPQHF. In nucleotides, the CDR3 is TGTGCCAGCAGCTCTATACAGGGGGGCAATCAGCCCCAGCATTTT.